This T cell receptor beta chain appears in the sequencing data of a study of cytomegalovirus exposure and HLA in healthy donors. Germline lookup yields CDR1 SQVTM and CDR2 ANQGSEA. The CDR3 is 15 amino acids. V lost 2 bases and J lost 4, with 15 bases in between. Study results and limitations: In vitro work confirmed that a few CMV-associated chains recognize CMV antigens. TCR sequences were mostly rare, though some public TCRs occurred in many donors.

To note about this clone: As yet, its antigen is unknown.

The PCR used 60 Vbeta and 13 Jbeta primers. Repertoires were generated with immunoSEQ multiplex PCR, while TCRdb's copy carries only in-frame clones and drops some. There are approximately 170,000 clones in the sample; 70% to 80% occur only once, and 9.7% lies in the top ten. Source material: PBMCs. The chain uses TRBV29-1 and TRBJ1-5; weak D call: TRBD1 (5 bases). The sequence came from a man between 18 and 29 years old in good health and CMV-seropositive. CDR3 region: CSVEFQSGGNQPQHF. CDR3 DNA: TGCAGCGTTGAATTCCAGTCCGGGGGAAATCAGCCCCAGCATTTT.